The 26 T cell receptor beta chains below were found in one sample sequenced in a study of T cells in localized non-small cell lung cancer. Only in-frame clones appear in the TCRdb table, and some are missing; sequencing was by immunoSEQ multiplex PCR. Among 100,000 to 150,000 clones listed, around 89% were seen once. The sequenced sample was peripheral blood, obtained before any cancer treatment. The receptors here all came from a female donor older than 55 with stage I lung adenocarcinoma.

The gene calls are TRBV28 and TRBJ1-3; 8 bases fit TRBD1. With V trimmed by 6 bases and J by 1 base, 2 bases remained unmatched. The CDR3 is 14 residues long. Germline assignment: CDR1 MDHEN and CDR2 SYDVKM. The CDR3 sequence is CASRGDRSGNTIYF. The CDR3 region has the DNA TGTGCCAGCAGGGGGGACAGGTCTGGAAACACCATATATTTT.

CDR3 protein: CASNYFRDNKKLFF. The CDR3, as DNA: TGTGCCAGCAACTACTTCCGGGACAATAAAAAACTGTTTTTT. The V call is TRBV28, the J call TRBJ1-4; D possibly corresponds to TRBD1 (6 bases). Trimming shortened V by 7 bases and J by 9 bases, and 18 bases separated the two germline ends. Germline V gene sequence: CDR1 MDHEN, CDR2 SYDVKM. The CDR3 consists of 14 residues.

V is TRBV27 and J is TRBJ1-3, with 7 bases lining up with TRBD1. The CDR3 consists of 15 residues. V lost 2 bases to trimming and J lost 4 bases; unmatched junction nucleotides: 5. Germline CDR1 MNHEY, CDR2 SMNVEV (reference sequence). The CDR3 DNA reads TGTGCCAGCAGTTTAATCGGGACAGCAGGAAACACCATATATTTT. Translation: CASSLIGTAGNTIYF.

The chain is built from TRBV7-9 and TRBJ2-1; TRBD2 matches at 9 bases. The junction had 13 bases not matched to a gene; V was cut back by 1 base and J by 12 bases. There are 16 residues in the CDR3. In germline, CDR1 is SEHNR, CDR2 FQNEAQ (reference sequence). This chain's CDR3 is CASSLVEGGRALGQFF. CDR3 nucleotide sequence: TGTGCCAGCAGCTTAGTGGAAGGCGGGAGGGCTTTAGGGCAGTTCTTC.

This chain connects TRBV27 to TRBJ2-7; TRBD1 is a possible D gene (6 bases). V was cut by 2 bases and J by 5 bases, with 16 bases left in between. This CDR3 region has 15 residues. CDR1 MNHEY and CDR2 SMNVEV come from the germline V gene (reference sequence). CDR3: CASSLGGPGPNEQYF. The CDR3 DNA reads as TGTGCCAGCAGTTTAGGGGGCCCCGGCCCGAACGAGCAGTACTTC.

This CDR3 reads CASSLVGGVSYEQYF. CDR3 nucleotides: TGTGCCAGCAGCTTAGTAGGGGGCGTAAGCTACGAGCAGTACTTC. V is TRBV5-8 and J is TRBJ2-7, with 7 bases lining up with TRBD1. The CDR3 sequence is 15 residues long. Trimming removed 2 bases from V and 3 bases from J; junction bases left unmatched: 8. From germline, CDR1 is SGHTS and CDR2 YDEGEE.

The chain joins TRBV5-4 to TRBJ2-2, with 8 bases matching TRBD2. The germline V gene has CDR1 SGHNT and CDR2 YYREEE (reference sequence). J lost 3 bases, V lost 1 base, and 5 bases had no gene match. The CDR3 spans 16 residues. DNA of the CDR3: TGTGCCAGCAGCTTGTCGCTAGCGGGCGACACCGGGGAGCTGTTTTTT. Encoded protein: CASSLSLAGDTGELFF.

The V gene is TRBV11-1, the J gene TRBJ2-3, with unresolved D. The CDR3 runs to 15 residues. V gave up 4 bases and J gave up 6 bases, with 17 bases separating them. Germline CDR1 reads SGHAT; CDR2 reads FQDESV (reference sequence). Written as DNA, the CDR3 is TGTGCCAGCAGCTCCACCCCGATCGTAACGGATACGCAGTATTTT. Its translation is CASSSTPIVTDTQYF.

This sequence joins TRBV5-4 and TRBJ2-1; TRBD2 aligns across 8 bases. V was pared by 4 bases and J by 0 bases, with 6 bases of the junction left unmatched. The CDR3 is 16 residues long. Germline-derived CDR1 and CDR2 are SGHNT and YYREEE (reference sequence). In DNA, the CDR3 is TGTGCCAGCAGCAAATCGGGAGGGCGCTCCTACAATGAGCAGTTCTTC. It yields the protein CASSKSGGRSYNEQFF.

The genes are TRBV6-1 and TRBJ1-1; tentatively, D is TRBD1 (5 bases). There are 13 residues in the CDR3. From germline, CDR1 is MNHNS and CDR2 SASEGT. The germline V and J ends were trimmed by 10 bases and 1 base, with 13 bases remaining between them. Here the CDR3 DNA reads TGTGCCACCGAGGGGAGGGCGAACACTGAAGCTTTCTTT. Its translation: CATEGRANTEAFF.

The chain joins TRBV2 to TRBJ1-2, with TRBD1 as a possible D gene (5 bases). The CDR3 is 12 amino acids. Germline assignment: CDR1 SNHLY and CDR2 FYNNEI. V lost 8 bases and J 7 bases, leaving 14 bases between the germline ends. The CDR3 is CASGWGQGGYTF. CDR3 bases: TGTGCCAGCGGATGGGGTCAGGGTGGCTACACCTTC.

The V gene is TRBV28, the J gene TRBJ1-6, with 9 bases that match TRBD1. Trimming at V came to 8 bases and at J to 8 bases, leaving 7 bases not matched to a gene. This CDR3 is 14 amino acids long. The germline gives CDR1 MDHEN, CDR2 SYDVKM. Here the CDR3 DNA reads TGTGCCAGCCGACCGGGACAGGGATATTCACCCCTCCACTTT. Its translation: CASRPGQGYSPLHF.

V gene TRBV11-3 combines with J gene TRBJ2-1, with unresolved D. Deletions cut 1 base from V and 6 bases from J, with 13 bases between. The CDR3 consists of 15 residues. CDR1 is SGHNT, CDR2 YENEEA, per germline. As DNA, the CDR3 is TGTGCCAGCAGCTTAGGCGGCACACAAGTCAATGAGCAGTTCTTC. It encodes CASSLGGTQVNEQFF.

This chain connects TRBV20-1 to TRBJ2-5; D ambiguous. Trimming removed 5 bases at V and 5 bases at J, with 3 bases between. This CDR3 spans 9 amino acids. In germline, CDR1 is DFQATT, CDR2 SNEGSKA (reference sequence). Here the CDR3 reads CSAPETQYF. In nucleotides, the CDR3 is TGCAGTGCTCCGGAGACCCAGTACTTC.

The chain couples TRBV5-1 to TRBJ2-6; 8 bases agree with TRBD2. The CDR3 has 19 amino acids. Germline lookup yields CDR1 SGHRS and CDR2 YFSETQ. Trimming took 0 bases from V and 0 from J; bases not matched to a gene: 8. CDR3 bases: TGCGCCAGCAGCTTGGTTAGCGGGACCTACTCCTCTGGGGCCAACGTCCTGACTTTC. It encodes CASSLVSGTYSSGANVLTF.

In this sample, this clone turned up once. The CDR3 coding sequence is TGTGCCAGCAGCTTAGTATCTCGAGAGACCCAGTACTTC. Its translation is CASSLVSRETQYF. The V and J genes are TRBV7-2 and TRBJ2-5; D remains ambiguous. The CDR3 has 13 amino acids. Germline loops: CDR1 SGHTA, CDR2 FQGNSA. Trimming took off 1 base at V and 4 bases at J, with 7 bases between the two ends.

CDR3 sequence reads: CASGRGGQETQYF. The CDR3 nucleotides read TGTGCCAGCGGTCGGGGTGGGCAAGAGACCCAGTACTTC. This sequence joins TRBV2 and TRBJ2-5; D might be TRBD2 (5 bases). CDR3 length equals 13 residues. V lost 8 bases, J lost 2 bases, and 12 bases lay in between. Germline V gene sequence: CDR1 SNHLY, CDR2 FYNNEI.

DNA for the CDR3: TGCGCCAGCAGTGAGTCCCGGACAGGGCTCATCGGGGAGCTGTTTTTT. This encodes CASSESRTGLIGELFF. The rearrangement links TRBV10-1 to TRBJ2-2; 8 nucleotides align to TRBD1. Germline lookup yields CDR1 WNHNN and CDR2 SYGVQD (reference sequence). V shed 0 bases, J shed 7 bases, and the junction held 7 bases outside the gene matches. CDR3 length equals 16 residues.

The chain couples TRBV5-4 to TRBJ1-2; D remains ambiguous. Germline V gives CDR1 SGHNT, CDR2 YYREEE (reference sequence). This CDR3 has 13 amino acids. Trimming took 2 bases from V and 3 from J, leaving 8 bases between them. The CDR3 spells CASSFPADYGYTF. CDR3 nucleotides: TGTGCCAGCAGCTTCCCGGCAGACTATGGCTACACCTTC. The variable domain in full, completed from reference TRBV5-4 and TRBJ1-2, reads ETGVTQSPTHLIKTRGQQVTLRCSSQSGHNTVSWYQQALGQGPQFIFQYYREEENGRGNFPPRFSGLQFPNYSSELNVNALELDDSALYLCASSFPADYGYTFGSGTRLTVV.

The chain links TRBV10-3 to TRBJ1-3, with D possibly being TRBD1 (5 bases). The CDR3 length is 13 residues. The V end was cut by 6 bases, the J end by 8 bases, with 14 bases between. Germline CDR1 ENHRY, CDR2 SYGVKD. The CDR3 sequence: CAISGTAADTIYF. Written as DNA, the CDR3 is TGTGCCATCAGCGGGACGGCGGCGGACACCATATATTTT.

This rearrangement joins TRBV6-5 to TRBJ1-2; 8 bases are a match to TRBD1. V lost 5 bases and J lost 7; bases outside the gene matches: 6. The CDR3 runs to 13 residues. Looked up from germline, CDR1 is MNHEY and CDR2 is SVGAGI. In nucleotides, the CDR3 is TGTGCCAGCAGTGTACCGGGACAGGCTGGCTACACCTTC. Amino acids: CASSVPGQAGYTF.

The chain employs TRBV6-5 and TRBJ2-7, with D possibly being TRBD2 (6 bases). CDR1 MNHEY and CDR2 SVGAGI come from the germline V gene. The length of the CDR3 is 14 residues. Deletions cut 6 bases from V and 4 bases from J, with 16 bases between. CDR3: CASSPGTHVYEQYF. DNA of the CDR3: TGTGCCAGCAGCCCCGGGACTCACGTTTACGAGCAGTACTTC.

The V call is TRBV7-9, the J call TRBJ2-3, with unresolved D. V lost 4 bases and J 1 base, leaving 18 bases between the germline ends. There are 17 residues in the CDR3. The germline gives CDR1 SEHNR, CDR2 FQNEAQ (reference sequence). The CDR3 coding sequence is TGTGCCAGCAGCTCTCCCTTACGCACACCAGGCACAGATACGCAGTATTTT. It specifies CASSSPLRTPGTDTQYF.

V gene TRBV19 combines with J gene TRBJ2-3, with D unclear. Trimming took off 7 bases at V and 4 bases at J, with 15 bases between the two ends. The germline V gene has CDR1 LNHDA and CDR2 SQIVND (reference sequence). The CDR3 has 14 amino acids. This CDR3 is CASTQKGPPDTQYF. DNA for the CDR3: TGTGCCAGTACCCAGAAGGGTCCCCCAGATACGCAGTATTTT.

The rearrangement joins TRBV19 to TRBJ1-1, with TRBD1 as a possible D gene (6 bases). Per the germline V gene, CDR1 is LNHDA and CDR2 is SQIVND (reference sequence). V was pared by 4 bases and J by 5 bases, with 14 bases between. The CDR3 totals 14 residues. The CDR3 region is CASSKQNTGTEAFF. CDR3 nucleotide sequence: TGTGCCAGTAGTAAACAAAACACAGGGACTGAAGCTTTCTTT.

The CDR3 DNA is TGCGCCAGCAGCCAAGAAGGAAAGGGACAACCCTACGAGCAGTACTTC. Translation gives CASSQEGKGQPYEQYF. This chain connects TRBV4-1 to TRBJ2-7; D is perhaps TRBD1 (6 bases). Germline CDR1 MGHRA, CDR2 YSYEKL. Trimming took 0 bases from V and 2 from J, leaving 14 bases between them. The CDR3 totals 16 residues.